The entry below describes one T cell receptor (beta chain). Its antigen is not known. The sample comes from a study of blood T cells in healthy people across ages. General study points: It was not known whether donors were CMV positive (a possible confounder of expanded clonotype changes).

With a J-beta primer mix and a sample-barcoded 5' primer, a second PCR ran about 6 to 11 cycles. Template switching added a 12-random-nucleotide identifier to every cDNA molecule. Paired-end reads containing CDR3 totaled no fewer than 2.5 million for each sample. A single record per CDR3 protein comes from TCRdb applying MiXCR to the 5' RACE reads. The repertoire includes about 1.8 million distinct CDR3 sequences, roughly 50% of them detected once, and around 2.1% sits in the top ten. J gave up 0 bases and V 7 bases, and 1 base lay outside the gene matches. The CDR3 is made up of 14 amino acids. In germline, CDR1 is KGHDR, CDR2 SFDVKD.

The source is a woman aged 40 to 49 in good health. The J gene is TRBJ1-5, the V gene TRBV24-1, with 8 bases aligning to TRBD1. What was sequenced was blood. CDR3 nucleotide sequence: TGTGCCACCAGGGACAGGGATAGCAATCAGCCCCAGCATTTT. It codes for CATRDRDSNQPQHF.